This T cell receptor beta chain was identified in a study of blood T cell repertoires in COVID-19. Study-wide context: Acute and convalescent COVID-19 specimens originated in the United States, Italy and Spain. In each case, the material was cDNA or gDNA derived from T cells, B-cell-depleted T cells, or PBMCs.

The data were produced by immunoSEQ multiplex PCR, yet TCRdb's version contains in-frame clones alone and is incomplete. The table lists 40,000 to 55,000 clones, 82% of them singletons, with approximately 4.4% in the top ten. The ends lost 10 bases at V and 6 bases at J; junction bases unmatched: 4. Germline V gives CDR1 SNHLY, CDR2 FYNNEI. The CDR3 covers 11 residues. The receptor was isolated from a woman in her 70s with acute or convalescent COVID-19. The source material was peripheral blood. The chain joins TRBV2 to TRBJ1-1; 8 bases agree with TRBD1. CDR3 DNA: TGTGCCATCATACAGGGGGCTGAAGCTTTCTTT. It codes for CAIIQGAEAFF.